Presented here are 26 T cell receptor beta chains from one specimen sequenced in a study of blood T cells in healthy people across ages. With a J-beta primer mix and a sample-barcoded 5' primer, a second PCR ran roughly 6 to 12 cycles. From the 5' RACE reads, TCRdb called clonotypes with MiXCR, one entry per CDR3 protein. The table has approximately 790,000 distinct CDR3 sequences, 55% to 65% seen once. Sequences were obtained from blood. All receptors derive from a man younger than 40 in good health.

The V and J genes are TRBV2 and TRBJ2-1; TRBD2 might be the D (5 bases). V lost 2 bases, J lost 7 bases, and 15 bases lay in between. In germline, CDR1 is SNHLY, CDR2 FYNNEI. The CDR3 has 15 amino acids. CDR3 region: CASSEQAATGNEQFF. The DNA for the CDR3 is TGTGCCAGCAGTGAACAAGCGGCCACGGGGAATGAGCAGTTCTTC.

This chain joins TRBV29-1 and TRBJ2-3; no reliable D call. Germline assignment: CDR1 SQVTM and CDR2 ANQGSEA. V lost 3 bases and J 0 bases, leaving 7 bases between the germline ends. The CDR3 has 13 residues. The DNA for the CDR3 is TGCAGCGTTGAGAGCAGTAGCACAGATACGCAGTATTTT. It is translated as CSVESSSTDTQYF.

This clonotype was picked up a small number of times. The chain is built from TRBV4-2 and TRBJ1-5, with D perhaps matching TRBD1 (6 bases). The V and J ends lost 1 base and 2 bases respectively, with 21 bases between them. The CDR3 loop spans 19 amino acids. From germline, CDR1 is LGHNA and CDR2 YNFKEQ. The chain's CDR3 is CASSQVGGRGLSGNQPQHF. CDR3 DNA: TGTGCCAGCAGCCAAGTAGGAGGACGGGGGCTATCTGGCAATCAGCCCCAGCATTTT.

This clonotype was seen a handful of times. The rearrangement links TRBV7-9 to TRBJ2-5; TRBD1 is a possible D gene (5 bases). The germline CDR1 and CDR2 sequences are SEHNR and FQNEAQ (reference sequence). The CDR3 loop spans 14 amino acids. With 5 bases removed from V and 5 bases from J, the gap between germline ends came to 15 bases. CDR3 loop: CASSPTRARETQYF. The CDR3 DNA sequence: TGTGCCAGCAGCCCGACCAGGGCGAGGGAGACCCAGTACTTC.

Regarding this clonotype: A much larger clone lies a single base off, so this may be a read error. This chain links TRBV12-3 or TRBV12-4 with TRBJ2-6; no clear D. This CDR3 is 13 amino acids long. V was shortened by 6 bases and J by 0 bases, with 3 bases between the two germline ends. CDR3 DNA sequence: TGTGCCAGCAGGCCCTCTGGGGCCAACGTCCTGACTTTC. Protein: CASRPSGANVLTF.

This clonotype has only one observation. CDR3 sequence: CASSSPTSRETQYF. The CDR3 coding sequence is TGTGCCAGCAGCTCCCCGACTAGTCGAGAGACCCAGTACTTC. The genes are TRBV7-2 and TRBJ2-5, with D possibly TRBD2 on 6 matching bases. V lost 4 bases and J 4 bases, leaving 13 bases between the germline ends. CDR1 SGHTA and CDR2 FQGNSA come from the germline V gene. This CDR3 region has 14 residues.

This chain links TRBV9 with TRBJ2-3, with TRBD2 identical over 10 bases. There are 17 residues in the CDR3. Looked up from germline, CDR1 is SGDLS and CDR2 is YYNGEE. V shed 3 bases and J 2 bases; nucleotides not matched to a gene: 9. Written as DNA, the CDR3 is TGTGCCAGCAGCGGGATGGGTAGCGGGGGGACCACAGATACGCAGTATTTT. Amino acid sequence: CASSGMGSGGTTDTQYF. Full variable domain (remainder filled in from reference TRBV9 and TRBJ2-3): DSGVTQTPKHLITATGQRVTLRCSPRSGDLSVYWYQQSLDQGLQFLIQYYNGEERAKGNILERFSAQQFPDLHSELNLSSLELGDSALYFCASSGMGSGGTTDTQYFGPGTRLTVL.

This clonotype was counted between two and nine times. The V gene is TRBV9, the J gene TRBJ2-5, with 9 bases matching TRBD1. The end of the DNA is better explained by TRBJ2-7, so the J call may be wrong. The CDR3 has 14 amino acids. Germline CDR1 is SGDLS and CDR2 is YYNGEE. The CDR3 DNA reads TGTGCCAGCAGCAACCGGGACAGGGTTTACGAGCAGTACTTC. The encoded protein is CASSNRDRVYEQYF.

The rearrangement uses TRBV25-1 and TRBJ1-1; TRBD1 aligns across 11 bases. V lost 3 bases and J lost 3; bases outside the gene matches: 3. This CDR3 has 15 amino acids. CDR1 MGHDK and CDR2 SYGVNS come from the germline V gene. The CDR3 reads CASSDLGQGDTEAFF. DNA of the CDR3: TGTGCCAGCAGTGACTTGGGACAGGGGGACACTGAAGCTTTCTTT.

The genes are TRBV15 and TRBJ2-4; 7 nucleotides line up with TRBD1. Judging by the DNA end, TRBJ2-7 fits better; the J call may be wrong. CDR1 is LNHNV, CDR2 YYDKDF, per germline (reference sequence). The CDR3 spans 15 residues. CDR3 region: CATSSFGQGAYEQYF. The CDR3 DNA is TGTGCCACCAGCAGCTTCGGGCAGGGGGCCTACGAGCAGTACTTC.

This clonotype was picked up a small number of times. V is TRBV20-1 and J is TRBJ2-5, with 13 bases identical to TRBD2. The V and J ends lost 4 bases and 2 bases, in that order; junction bases with no gene match: 7. The V gene's germline CDR1 is DFQATT and CDR2 SNEGSKA (reference sequence). The CDR3 runs 16 residues. The CDR3 bases are TGCAGTGCTACCAAACTGGGACTAGCGGGACAAGAGACCCAGTACTTC. Amino acids: CSATKLGLAGQETQYF.

The chain employs TRBV10-2 and TRBJ2-7, with 8 bases fitting TRBD2. The CDR3 has 13 residues. Trimming cost V 6 bases and J 6 bases; bases outside gene matches: 7. In germline, CDR1 is WSHSY, CDR2 SAAADI. CDR3 bases: TGCGCCAGCAGGTTAGCGGGGAGGTGCGAGCAGTACTTC. Translated, it gives CASRLAGRCEQYF.

This clonotype was picked up one time. The chain recombines TRBV20-1 with TRBJ1-1, with D possibly matching TRBD1 (5 bases). V lost 1 base, J lost 4 bases, and 10 bases lay in between. The CDR3 has 13 residues. CDR1 and CDR2 (germline): DFQATT, SNEGSKA (reference sequence). This CDR3 is CSARVPGFTEAFF. The CDR3 DNA sequence: TGCAGTGCTAGAGTCCCAGGGTTCACTGAAGCTTTCTTT.

This chain uses TRBV12-3 or TRBV12-4 with TRBJ2-7, with a weak D call TRBD1 (5 bases). The J call may be faulty, since TRBJ2-5 better matches the DNA end. There are 16 residues in the CDR3. CDR3: CASSPDQGKGTETQYF. The CDR3 DNA follows: TGTGCCAGCAGTCCGGACCAGGGAAAGGGAACAGAGACCCAGTACTTC.

The chain links TRBV24-1 to TRBJ2-2; D is perhaps TRBD1 (5 bases). The CDR3 spans 16 residues. V was shortened by 0 bases and J by 5 bases, with 12 bases between the two germline ends. CDR1 is KGHDR and CDR2 is SFDVKD in the germline V gene. CDR3 in amino acids: CATSDLSGHHTGELFF. The CDR3 DNA reads TGTGCCACCAGTGATTTGTCAGGGCATCATACCGGGGAGCTGTTTTTT.

The chain recombines TRBV7-9 with TRBJ2-3, with TRBD2 identical over 7 bases. J gave up 2 bases and V 11 bases, and 13 bases lay outside the gene matches. This CDR3 comprises 15 residues. The germline CDR1 and CDR2 sequences are SEHNR and FQNEAQ (reference sequence). The CDR3 region has the DNA TGTGCCTCAGATGAACCCGGGACTAACACAGATACGCAGTATTTT. Encoded protein: CASDEPGTNTDTQYF.

V usage is TRBV30 and J usage is TRBJ2-7; D gene uncertain. Germline values: CDR1 GTSNPN, CDR2 SVGIG (reference sequence). The CDR3 contains 14 residues. The V and J ends lost 3 bases and 5 bases respectively, with 17 bases between them. CDR3 in DNA: TGTGCCTGGAGCCTTGGGTACCTTCGGGACGAGCAGTACTTC. This codes for CAWSLGYLRDEQYF.

The gene calls are TRBV30 and TRBJ2-5, with 10 bases that match TRBD2. The CDR3 totals 16 residues. The J segment lost 11 bases and the V segment lost 1 base, leaving 16 bases of the junction unmatched. Germline-derived CDR1 and CDR2 are GTSNPN and SVGIG (reference sequence). DNA of the CDR3: TGTGCCTGGAGTGCTCGAAGCGGGGGGGCCTGGAATGAGCAGTACTTC. This codes for CAWSARSGGAWNEQYF.

This clonotype was seen more than once but under ten times. J is TRBJ2-7 and V is TRBV10-3; TRBD1 aligns across 7 bases. Per the germline V gene, CDR1 is ENHRY and CDR2 is SYGVKD. V lost 1 base, J lost 3 bases, and 15 bases stayed unmatched. This CDR3 comprises 18 residues. The CDR3 protein is CAISEFGRGQNSHYEQYF. The CDR3 DNA sequence: TGTGCCATCAGTGAGTTTGGAAGGGGACAGAACTCTCACTACGAGCAGTACTTC.

The gene calls are TRBV7-2 and TRBJ1-1; 8 bases match TRBD1. Trimming at V came to 5 bases and at J to 10 bases, leaving 6 bases not matched to a gene. This CDR3 contains 12 residues. Germline V gene sequence: CDR1 SGHTA, CDR2 FQGNSA. The CDR3 spells CASSAAGGGAFF. Written as DNA, the CDR3 is TGTGCCAGCAGCGCCGCAGGGGGCGGAGCTTTCTTT.

The chain is built from TRBV7-8 and TRBJ1-6; D unresolved. Trimming cost V 5 bases and J 7 bases, with 15 bases left between them. The CDR3 runs 15 residues. Germline V gene data show CDR1 as SGHVS and CDR2 as FQNEAQ. CDR3 loop: CASSQTRGENSPLHF. CDR3 DNA sequence: TGTGCCAGCAGCCAGACGCGAGGTGAAAATTCACCCCTCCACTTT.

This sequence joins TRBV29-1 and TRBJ2-1, with 15 bases fitting TRBD2. From germline, CDR1 is SQVTM and CDR2 ANQGSEA. CDR3 size: 16 residues. V lost 3 bases, J lost 4 bases, and 4 bases stayed unmatched. The CDR3 sequence: CSVDAGTSGGYNEQFF. CDR3 DNA: TGCAGCGTTGACGCTGGGACTAGCGGGGGGTACAATGAGCAGTTCTTC.

This clonotype has just a few counts. The rearrangement joins TRBV3-1 to TRBJ2-5, with 9 bases that match TRBD2. Looked up from germline, CDR1 is LGHDT and CDR2 is YNNKEL (reference sequence). There are 16 residues in the CDR3. Unmatched junction bases numbered 10, after V lost 7 bases and J lost 1 base. The CDR3 here is CASTTRASGVQETQYF. In nucleotides, the CDR3 is TGTGCCAGCACCACTCGGGCTAGCGGGGTCCAAGAGACCCAGTACTTC.

This clonotype appeared a few times. This chain uses TRBV7-9 with TRBJ2-1; D gene uncertain. The CDR3 runs 12 residues. The germline gives CDR1 SEHNR, CDR2 FQNEAQ (reference sequence). With 1 base removed from V and 8 bases from J, the gap between germline ends came to 6 bases. CDR3 DNA: TGTGCCAGCAGCTTAGAGATGCATGAGCAGTTCTTC. It translates to CASSLEMHEQFF.

In this sample, this clonotype turned up once. This rearrangement joins TRBV15 to TRBJ2-5, with 10 bases identical to TRBD2. V shed 1 base and J 5 bases; nucleotides not matched to a gene: 7. The germline V gene has CDR1 LNHNV and CDR2 YYDKDF (reference sequence). CDR3 length equals 16 residues. CDR3 protein: CATSRGIAGGWETQYF. The CDR3 DNA follows: TGTGCCACCAGCAGAGGCATAGCGGGGGGCTGGGAGACCCAGTACTTC.

V usage is TRBV20-1 and J usage is TRBJ1-6, with a tentative D call TRBD1 (5 bases). This CDR3 has 15 residues. The germline gives CDR1 DFQATT, CDR2 SNEGSKA (reference sequence). V was shortened by 3 bases and J by 0 bases, with 9 bases between the two germline ends. The CDR3 is CSASGGDSYNSPLHF. The CDR3 region has the DNA TGCAGTGCTAGTGGGGGGGACTCCTATAATTCACCCCTCCACTTT.